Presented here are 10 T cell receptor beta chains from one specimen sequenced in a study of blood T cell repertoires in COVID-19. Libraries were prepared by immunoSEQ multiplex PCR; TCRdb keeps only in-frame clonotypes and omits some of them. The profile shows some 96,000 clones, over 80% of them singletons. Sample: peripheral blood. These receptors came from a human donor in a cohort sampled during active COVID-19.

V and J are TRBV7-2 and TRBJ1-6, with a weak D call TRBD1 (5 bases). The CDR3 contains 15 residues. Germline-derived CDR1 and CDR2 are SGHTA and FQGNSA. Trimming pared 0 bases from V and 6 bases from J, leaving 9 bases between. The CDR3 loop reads CASSLAGPPNSPLHF. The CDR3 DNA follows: TGTGCCAGCAGCTTAGCGGGGCCCCCTAATTCACCCCTCCACTTT. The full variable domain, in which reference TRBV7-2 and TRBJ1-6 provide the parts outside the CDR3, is GAGVSQSPSNKVTEKGKDVELRCDPISGHTALYWYRQSLGQGLEFLIYFQGNSAPDKSGLPSDRFSAERTGGSVSTLTIQRTQQEDSAVYLCASSLAGPPNSPLHFGNGTRLTVT.

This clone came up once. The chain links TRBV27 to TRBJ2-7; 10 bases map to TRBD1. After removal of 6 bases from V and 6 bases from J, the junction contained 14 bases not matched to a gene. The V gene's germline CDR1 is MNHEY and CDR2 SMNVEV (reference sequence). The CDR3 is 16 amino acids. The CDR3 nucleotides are TGTGCCAGCAGGCAAACAACCGGGACAGGGGTCTCCGAGCAGTACTTC. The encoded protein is CASRQTTGTGVSEQYF.

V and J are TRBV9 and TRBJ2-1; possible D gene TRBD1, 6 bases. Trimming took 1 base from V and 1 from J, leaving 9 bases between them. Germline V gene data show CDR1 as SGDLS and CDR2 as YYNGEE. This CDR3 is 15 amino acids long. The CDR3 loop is CASSVTGQSYNEQFF. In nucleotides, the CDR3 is TGTGCCAGCAGCGTAACAGGACAGTCCTACAATGAGCAGTTCTTC.

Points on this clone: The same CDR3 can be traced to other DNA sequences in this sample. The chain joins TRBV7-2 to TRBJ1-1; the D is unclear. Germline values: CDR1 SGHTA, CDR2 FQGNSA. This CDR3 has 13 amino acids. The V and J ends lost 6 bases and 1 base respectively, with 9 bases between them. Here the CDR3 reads CASSFTENTEAFF. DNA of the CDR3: TGTGCCAGCAGTTTTACAGAGAACACTGAAGCTTTCTTT.

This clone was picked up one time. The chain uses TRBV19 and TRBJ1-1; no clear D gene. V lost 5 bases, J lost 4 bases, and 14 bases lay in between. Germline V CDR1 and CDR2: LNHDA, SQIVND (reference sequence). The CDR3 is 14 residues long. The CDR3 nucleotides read TGTGCCAGTAGTTACCGGCGGCCTGGCACTGAAGCTTTCTTT. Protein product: CASSYRRPGTEAFF. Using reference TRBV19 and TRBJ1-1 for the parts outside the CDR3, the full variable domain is DGGITQSPKYLFRKEGQNVTLSCEQNLNHDAMYWYRQDPGQGLRLIYYSQIVNDFQKGDIAEGYSVSREKKESFPLTVTSAQKNPTAFYLCASSYRRPGTEAFFGQGTRLTVV.

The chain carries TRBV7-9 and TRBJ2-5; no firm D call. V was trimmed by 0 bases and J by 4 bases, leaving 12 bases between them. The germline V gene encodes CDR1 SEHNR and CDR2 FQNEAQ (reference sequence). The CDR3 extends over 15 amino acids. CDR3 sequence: CASSLAAGPGETQYF. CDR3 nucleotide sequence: TGTGCCAGCAGCTTAGCCGCAGGCCCAGGAGAGACCCAGTACTTC.

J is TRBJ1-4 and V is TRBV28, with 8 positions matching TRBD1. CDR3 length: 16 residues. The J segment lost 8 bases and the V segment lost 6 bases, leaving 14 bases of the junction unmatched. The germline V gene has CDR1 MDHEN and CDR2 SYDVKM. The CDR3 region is CASSVLGQGKGEKLFF. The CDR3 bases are TGTGCCAGCAGCGTCCTCGGACAGGGTAAAGGGGAAAAACTGTTTTTT.

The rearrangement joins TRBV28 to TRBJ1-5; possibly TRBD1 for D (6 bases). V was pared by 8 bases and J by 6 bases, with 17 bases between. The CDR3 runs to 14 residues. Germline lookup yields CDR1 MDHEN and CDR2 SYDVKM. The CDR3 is CASAKSGGLQPQHF. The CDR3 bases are TGTGCCAGCGCCAAGTCGGGGGGCCTTCAGCCCCAGCATTTT.

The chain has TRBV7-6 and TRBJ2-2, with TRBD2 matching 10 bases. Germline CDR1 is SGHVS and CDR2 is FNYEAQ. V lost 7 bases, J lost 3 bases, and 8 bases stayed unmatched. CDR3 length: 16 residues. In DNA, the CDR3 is TGTGCCAGCACCCAGCGGGGGGGGTCGGACACCGGGGAGCTGTTTTTT. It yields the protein CASTQRGGSDTGELFF. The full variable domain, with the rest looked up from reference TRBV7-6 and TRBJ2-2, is GAGVSQSPRYKVTKRGQDVALRCDPISGHVSLYWYRQALGQGPEFLTYFNYEAQQDKSGLPNDRFSAERPEGSISTLTIQRTEQRDSAMYRCASTQRGGSDTGELFFGEGSRLTVL.

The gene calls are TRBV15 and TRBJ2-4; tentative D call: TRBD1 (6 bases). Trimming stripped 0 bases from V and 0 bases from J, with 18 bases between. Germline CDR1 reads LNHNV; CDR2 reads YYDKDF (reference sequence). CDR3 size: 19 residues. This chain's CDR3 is CATSREGWGLDLAKNIQYF. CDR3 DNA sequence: TGTGCCACCAGCAGAGAGGGTTGGGGGCTCGATTTAGCCAAAAACATTCAGTACTTC. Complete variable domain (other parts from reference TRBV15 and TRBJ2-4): DAMVIQNPRYQVTQFGKPVTLSCSQTLNHNVMYWYQQKSSQAPKLLFHYYDKDFNNEADTPDNFQSRRPNTSFCFLDIRSPGLGDTAMYLCATSREGWGLDLAKNIQYFGAGTRLSVL.